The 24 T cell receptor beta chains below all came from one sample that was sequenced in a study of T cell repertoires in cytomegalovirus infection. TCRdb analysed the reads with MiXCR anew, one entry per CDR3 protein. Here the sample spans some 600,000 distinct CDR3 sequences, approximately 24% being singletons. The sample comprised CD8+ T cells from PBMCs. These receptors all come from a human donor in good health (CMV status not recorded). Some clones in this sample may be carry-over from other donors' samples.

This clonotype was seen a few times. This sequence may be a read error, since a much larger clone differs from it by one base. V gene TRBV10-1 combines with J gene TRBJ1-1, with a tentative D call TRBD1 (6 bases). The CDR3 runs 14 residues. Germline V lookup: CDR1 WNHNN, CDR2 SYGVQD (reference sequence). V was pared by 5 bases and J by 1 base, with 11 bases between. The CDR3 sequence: CASSQSRGNTEAFF. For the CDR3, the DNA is TGCGCCAGCAGTCAATCCAGGGGGAACACTGAAGCTTTCTTT.

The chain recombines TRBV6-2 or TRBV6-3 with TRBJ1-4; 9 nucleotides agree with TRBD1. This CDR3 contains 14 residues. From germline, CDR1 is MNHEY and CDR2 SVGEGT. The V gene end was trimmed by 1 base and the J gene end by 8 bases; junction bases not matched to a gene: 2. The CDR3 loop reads CASSYWTGDEKLFF. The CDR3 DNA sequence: TGTGCCAGCAGTTACTGGACAGGGGACGAAAAACTGTTTTTT.

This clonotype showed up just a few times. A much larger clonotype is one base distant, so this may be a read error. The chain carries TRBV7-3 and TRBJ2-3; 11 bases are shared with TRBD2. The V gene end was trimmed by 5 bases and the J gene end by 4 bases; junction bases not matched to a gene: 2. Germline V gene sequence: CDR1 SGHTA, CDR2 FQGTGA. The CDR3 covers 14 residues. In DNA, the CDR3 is TGTGCCAGCAGCAATAGCGGGGGGGCAGATACGCAGTATTTT. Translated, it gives CASSNSGGADTQYF. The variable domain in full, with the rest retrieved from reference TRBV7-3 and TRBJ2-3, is GAGVSQTPSNKVTEKGKYVELRCDPISGHTALYWYRQSLGQGPEFLIYFQGTGAADDSGLPNDRFFAVRPEGSVSTLKIQRTERGDSAVYLCASSNSGGADTQYFGPGTRLTVL.

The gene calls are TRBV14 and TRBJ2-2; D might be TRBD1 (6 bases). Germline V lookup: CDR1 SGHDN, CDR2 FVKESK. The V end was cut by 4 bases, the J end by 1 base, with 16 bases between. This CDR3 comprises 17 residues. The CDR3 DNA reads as TGTGCCAGCAGCCTTGACGACCGGGACAAGAACACCGGGGAGCTGTTTTTT. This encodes CASSLDDRDKNTGELFF. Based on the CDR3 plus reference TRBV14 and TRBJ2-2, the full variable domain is EAGVTQFPSHSVIEKGQTVTLRCDPISGHDNLYWYRRVMGKEIKFLLHFVKESKQDESGMPNNRFLAERTGGTYSTLKVQPAELEDSGVYFCASSLDDRDKNTGELFFGEGSRLTVL.

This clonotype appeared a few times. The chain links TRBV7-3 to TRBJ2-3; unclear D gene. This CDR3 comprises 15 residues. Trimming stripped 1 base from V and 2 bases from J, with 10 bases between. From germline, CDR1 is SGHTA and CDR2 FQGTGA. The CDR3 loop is CASSLNLQNTDTQYF. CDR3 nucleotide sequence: TGTGCCAGCAGCTTAAATCTCCAGAACACAGATACGCAGTATTTT.

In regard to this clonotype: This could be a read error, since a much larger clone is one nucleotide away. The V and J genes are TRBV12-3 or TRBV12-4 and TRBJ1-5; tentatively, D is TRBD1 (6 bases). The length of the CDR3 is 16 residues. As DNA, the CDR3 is TGTGTCAGCAGCCGATCAGGGGTCCAAGGCAATCAGCCCCAGCATTTT. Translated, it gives CVSSRSGVQGNQPQHF.

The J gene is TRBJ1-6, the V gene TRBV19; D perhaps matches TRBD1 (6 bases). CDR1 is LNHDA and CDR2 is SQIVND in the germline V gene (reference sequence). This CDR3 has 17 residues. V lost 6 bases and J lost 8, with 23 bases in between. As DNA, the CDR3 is TGTGCCAGTAGCCCGGCTGGGACACCGCTTATTGATTCACCCCTCCACTTT. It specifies CASSPAGTPLIDSPLHF.

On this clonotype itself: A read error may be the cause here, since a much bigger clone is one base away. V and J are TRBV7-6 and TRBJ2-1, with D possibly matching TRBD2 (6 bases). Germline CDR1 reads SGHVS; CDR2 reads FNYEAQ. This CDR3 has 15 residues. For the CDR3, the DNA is TGTGCCAGCGGCTTTGATGGGGGGTCCTACAATGAGCAGTTCTTC. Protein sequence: CASGFDGGSYNEQFF.

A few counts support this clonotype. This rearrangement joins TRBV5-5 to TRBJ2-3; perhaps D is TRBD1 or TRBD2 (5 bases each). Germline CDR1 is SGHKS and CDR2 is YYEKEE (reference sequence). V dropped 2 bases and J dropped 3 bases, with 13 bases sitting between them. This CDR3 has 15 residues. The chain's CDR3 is CASSFRRERTDTQYF. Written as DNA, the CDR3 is TGTGCCAGCAGCTTCCGCAGGGAGAGGACAGATACGCAGTATTTT.

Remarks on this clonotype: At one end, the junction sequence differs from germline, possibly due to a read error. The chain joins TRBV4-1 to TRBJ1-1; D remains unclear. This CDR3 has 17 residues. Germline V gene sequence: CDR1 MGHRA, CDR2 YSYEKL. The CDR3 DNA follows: TGCGCCAGCAGCCAAGGATGGGGAGAGGCCGTGAAGACTGAAGCTTTCTTT. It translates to CASSQGWGEAVKTEAFF.

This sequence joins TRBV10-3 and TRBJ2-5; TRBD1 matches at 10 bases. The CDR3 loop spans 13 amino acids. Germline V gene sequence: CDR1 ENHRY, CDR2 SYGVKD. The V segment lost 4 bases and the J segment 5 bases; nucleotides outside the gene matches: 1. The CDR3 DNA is TGTGCCATCAGTGGGGACAGGGGTGAGACCCAGTACTTC. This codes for CAISGDRGETQYF.

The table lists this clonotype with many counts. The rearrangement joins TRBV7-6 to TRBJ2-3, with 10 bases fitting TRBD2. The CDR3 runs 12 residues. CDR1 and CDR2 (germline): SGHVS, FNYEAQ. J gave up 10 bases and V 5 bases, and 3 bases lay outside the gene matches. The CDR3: CASSLSGGAQYF. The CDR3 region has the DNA TGTGCCAGCAGCCTAAGCGGGGGGGCGCAGTATTTT.

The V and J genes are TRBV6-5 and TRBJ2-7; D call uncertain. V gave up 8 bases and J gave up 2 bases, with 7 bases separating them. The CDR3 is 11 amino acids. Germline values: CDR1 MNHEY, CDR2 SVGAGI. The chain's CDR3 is CASQSTYEQYF. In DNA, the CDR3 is TGTGCCAGCCAATCTACCTACGAGCAGTACTTC.

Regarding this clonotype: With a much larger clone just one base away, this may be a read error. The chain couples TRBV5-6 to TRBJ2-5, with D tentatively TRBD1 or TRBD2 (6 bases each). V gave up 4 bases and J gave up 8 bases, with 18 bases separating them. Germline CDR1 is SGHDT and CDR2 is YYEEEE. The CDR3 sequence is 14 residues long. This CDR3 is CASSGGGGLDTQYF. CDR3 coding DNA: TGTGCCAGCAGCGGAGGAGGGGGACTGGACACCCAGTACTTC.

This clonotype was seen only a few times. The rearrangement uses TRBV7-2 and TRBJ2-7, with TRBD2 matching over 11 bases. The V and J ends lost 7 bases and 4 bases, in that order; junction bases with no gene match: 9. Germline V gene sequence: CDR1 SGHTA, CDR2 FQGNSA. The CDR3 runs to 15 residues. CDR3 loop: CASTQLAGDPYEQYF. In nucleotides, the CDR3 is TGTGCCAGCACCCAACTAGCGGGGGACCCTTACGAGCAGTACTTC.

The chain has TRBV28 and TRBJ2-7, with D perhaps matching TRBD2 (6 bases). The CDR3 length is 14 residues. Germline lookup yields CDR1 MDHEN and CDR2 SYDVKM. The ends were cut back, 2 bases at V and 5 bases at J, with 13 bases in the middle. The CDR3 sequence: CASSLPGVYDEQYV. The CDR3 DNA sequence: TGTGCCAGCAGTTTACCGGGAGTCTACGACGAGCAGTACGTC.

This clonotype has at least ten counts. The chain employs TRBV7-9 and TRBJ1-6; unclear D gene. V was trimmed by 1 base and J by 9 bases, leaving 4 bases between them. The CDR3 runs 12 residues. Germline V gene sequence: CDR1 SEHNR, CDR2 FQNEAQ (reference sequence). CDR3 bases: TGTGCCAGCAGCTTAGGGGGTTCACCCCTCCACTTT. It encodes CASSLGGSPLHF. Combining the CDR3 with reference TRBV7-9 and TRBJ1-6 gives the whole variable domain DTGVSQNPRHKITKRGQNVTFRCDPISEHNRLYWYRQTLGQGPEFLTYFQNEAQLEKSRLLSDRFSAERPKGSFSTLEIQRTEQGDSAMYLCASSLGGSPLHFGNGTRLTVT.

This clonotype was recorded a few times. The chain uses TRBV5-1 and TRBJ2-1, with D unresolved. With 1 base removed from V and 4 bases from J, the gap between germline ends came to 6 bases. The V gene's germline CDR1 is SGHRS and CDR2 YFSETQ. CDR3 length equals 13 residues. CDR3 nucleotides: TGCGCCAGCAGCTTGCCAGTTTACAATGAGCAGTTCTTC. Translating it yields CASSLPVYNEQFF. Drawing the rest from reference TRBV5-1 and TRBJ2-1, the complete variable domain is KAGVTQTPRYLIKTRGQQVTLSCSPISGHRSVSWYQQTPGQGLQFLFEYFSETQRNKGNFPGRFSGRQFSNSRSEMNVSTLELGDSALYLCASSLPVYNEQFFGPGTRLTVL.

The CDR3 sequence: CANSFRGNTEAFF. The CDR3 DNA reads TGTGCCAACAGCTTCCGGGGGAACACTGAAGCTTTCTTT. The rearrangement joins TRBV28 to TRBJ1-1; D ambiguous. Germline V gene sequence: CDR1 MDHEN, CDR2 SYDVKM. The CDR3 consists of 13 residues. The ends were cut back, 10 bases at V and 1 base at J, with 13 bases in the middle.

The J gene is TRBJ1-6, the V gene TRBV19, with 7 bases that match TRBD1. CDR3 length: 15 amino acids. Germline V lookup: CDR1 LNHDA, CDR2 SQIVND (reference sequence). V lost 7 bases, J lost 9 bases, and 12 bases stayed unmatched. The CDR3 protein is CASTRTGRVASPLHF. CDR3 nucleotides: TGTGCCAGTACCCGGACAGGACGCGTCGCTTCACCCCTCCACTTT.

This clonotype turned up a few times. The CDR3 DNA sequence: TGTGCCAGCAGCTTAGAAGTTACTTCCTACGAGCAGTACTTC. It encodes CASSLEVTSYEQYF. This chain connects TRBV7-6 to TRBJ2-7; no clear D gene. This CDR3 contains 14 residues. Trimming removed 1 base from V and 1 base from J, with 8 bases in between. Germline CDR1 SGHVS, CDR2 FNYEAQ.

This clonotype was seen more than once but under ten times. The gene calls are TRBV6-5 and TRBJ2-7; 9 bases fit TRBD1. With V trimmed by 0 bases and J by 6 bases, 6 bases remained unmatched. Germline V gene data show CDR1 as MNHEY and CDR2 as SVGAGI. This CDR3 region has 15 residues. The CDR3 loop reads CASSYSGTGSSEQYF. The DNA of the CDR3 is TGTGCCAGCAGTTACTCCGGGACAGGGAGTTCCGAGCAGTACTTC.

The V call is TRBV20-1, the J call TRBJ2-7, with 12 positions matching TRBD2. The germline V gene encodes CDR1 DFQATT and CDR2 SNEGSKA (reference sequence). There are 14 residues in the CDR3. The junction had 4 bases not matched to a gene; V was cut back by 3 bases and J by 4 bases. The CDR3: CSASDLAGGYEQYF. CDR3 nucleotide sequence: TGCAGTGCTAGTGACCTAGCGGGGGGGTACGAGCAGTACTTC.

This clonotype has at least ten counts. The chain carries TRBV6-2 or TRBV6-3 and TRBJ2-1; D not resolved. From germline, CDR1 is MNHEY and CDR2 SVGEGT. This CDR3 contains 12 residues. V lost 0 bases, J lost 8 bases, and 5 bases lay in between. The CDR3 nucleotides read TGTGCCAGCAGTTACTCCCCCCATGAGCAGTTCTTC. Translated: CASSYSPHEQFF.